These 10 T cell receptor beta chains came from one sample sequenced in a study of identical twins. Each CDR3 protein is one row after TCRdb ran MiXCR on the 5' RACE reads. The repertoire has 450,000 or so distinct CDR3 sequences, approximately 24% of them found once; the top ten carry about 3%. This same sample was also taken into another study, of T cells expressing NK-cell markers.

Sequencing used CD4+ T cells sorted from blood. The receptors derive from a woman younger than 35 in good health.

Points on this clonotype: Its ends do not fully match the called genes, so a read error is possible. The genes are TRBV20-1 and TRBJ2-5; TRBD2 agrees at 10 bases. This CDR3 has 16 residues. Germline lookup yields CDR1 DFQATT and CDR2 SNEGSKA (reference sequence). The CDR3 DNA follows: TGCAGCGCTAGAGTGGGCCTAGCGGGAGTTGGCGAGACCCAGTACTTC. Protein: CSARVGLAGVGETQYF.

This clonotype has a handful of counts. J is TRBJ1-4 and V is TRBV29-1; D is ambiguous. The CDR3 contains 14 residues. Germline values: CDR1 SQVTM, CDR2 ANQGSEA. V shed 5 bases and J shed 0 bases, with 10 bases lying between them. CDR3 DNA: TGCAGCGTTATGGAGTACCCAACTAATGAAAAACTGTTTTTT. Translating gives CSVMEYPTNEKLFF.

This chain links TRBV11-2 with TRBJ2-5, with D uncertain. Trimming cost V 5 bases and J 5 bases, with 12 bases left between them. Germline V gene sequence: CDR1 SGHAT, CDR2 FQNNGV. This CDR3 comprises 13 residues. CDR3 DNA: TGTGCCAGCAGCCATGACCCGTCGGAGACCCAGTACTTC. This gives the protein CASSHDPSETQYF.

V usage is TRBV7-9 and J usage is TRBJ2-5; D may be TRBD1 (6 bases). This CDR3 has 13 residues. V was cut by 8 bases and J by 5 bases, with 15 bases left in between. Germline-derived CDR1 and CDR2 are SEHNR and FQNEAQ (reference sequence). CDR3 nucleotide sequence: TGTGCCAGCGGGGGAACAGGGATGGAGACCCAGTACTTC. It codes for CASGGTGMETQYF. Together with reference TRBV7-9 and TRBJ2-5, the CDR3 gives the full variable domain: DTGVSQNPRHKITKRGQNVTFRCDPISEHNRLYWYRQTLGQGPEFLTYFQNEAQLEKSRLLSDRFSAERPKGSFSTLEIQRTEQGDSAMYLCASGGTGMETQYFGPGTRLLVL.

Only a few counts were recorded for this clonotype. This chain links TRBV30 with TRBJ2-1, with D perhaps TRBD2 (6 bases). V dropped 7 bases and J dropped 1 base, with 14 bases sitting between them. Germline V gene lookup returns CDR1 GTSNPN and CDR2 SVGIG (reference sequence). This CDR3 region has 14 residues. CDR3 bases: TGTGCCTCGCAACCTAGCGCTTCCTACAATGAGCAGTTCTTC. This codes for CASQPSASYNEQFF.

A few counts support this clonotype. CDR3 bases: TGTGCCTGGAGTGTACGAAGGGGACTAGCGGAGCAGTTCTTC. Protein sequence: CAWSVRRGLAEQFF. The V call is TRBV30, the J call TRBJ2-1; the match to TRBD2 covers 10 bases. The ends lost 0 bases at V and 10 bases at J; junction bases unmatched: 6. The CDR3 length is 14 residues. Germline lookup yields CDR1 GTSNPN and CDR2 SVGIG (reference sequence). The variable domain in full, completed from reference TRBV30 and TRBJ2-1, reads SQTIHQWPATLVQPVGSPLSLECTVEGTSNPNLYWYRQAAGRGLQLLFYSVGIGQISSEVPQNLSASRPQDRQFILSSKKLLLSDSGFYLCAWSVRRGLAEQFFGPGTRLTVL.

In this sample, this clonotype turned up a few times. The rearrangement joins TRBV20-1 to TRBJ2-7, with 8 bases matching TRBD2. The CDR3 sequence is 14 residues long. The trim removed 3 bases at V and 4 bases at J, leaving 8 bases unmatched. Germline V gives CDR1 DFQATT, CDR2 SNEGSKA (reference sequence). The CDR3 DNA reads TGCAGTGCTAGTATCGGGGGGGCCGGGTACGAGCAGTACTTC. This translates into CSASIGGAGYEQYF.

The rearrangement uses TRBV12-3 or TRBV12-4 and TRBJ2-7; TRBD1 matches at 8 bases. V gave up 5 bases and J gave up 5 bases; unmatched junction bases: 8. This CDR3 comprises 14 residues. CDR3 nucleotide sequence: TGTGCCAGCAGTCCCGGACAGGGCATCGACGAGCAGTACTTC. It encodes CASSPGQGIDEQYF.

The chain couples TRBV3-1 to TRBJ2-7; perhaps TRBD2 as D (6 bases). Trimming shortened V by 0 bases and J by 3 bases, and 15 bases separated the two germline ends. The germline gives CDR1 LGHDT, CDR2 YNNKEL (reference sequence). The CDR3 extends over 16 amino acids. CDR3 coding DNA: TGTGCCAGCAGCCAAGATTGGCCCGGGAGTGGCTACGAGCAGTACTTC. It is translated as CASSQDWPGSGYEQYF.

Only a few counts were recorded for this clonotype. The V gene is TRBV2, the J gene TRBJ2-7; no firm D call. Germline CDR1 is SNHLY and CDR2 is FYNNEI. The CDR3 length is 11 residues. V was pared by 7 bases and J by 4 bases, with 8 bases between. CDR3 in amino acids: CASTTQYEQYF. The CDR3 nucleotides are TGTGCCAGCACAACCCAATACGAGCAGTACTTC.